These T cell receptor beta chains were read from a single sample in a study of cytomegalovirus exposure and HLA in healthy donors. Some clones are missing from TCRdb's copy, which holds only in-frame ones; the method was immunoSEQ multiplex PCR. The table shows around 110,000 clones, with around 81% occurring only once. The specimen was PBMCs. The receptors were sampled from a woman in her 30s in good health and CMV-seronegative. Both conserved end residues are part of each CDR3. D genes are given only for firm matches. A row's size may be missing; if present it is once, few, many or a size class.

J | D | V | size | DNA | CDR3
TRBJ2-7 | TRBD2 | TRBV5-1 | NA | TGCGCCAGCAGCTTATCTGTCCCCCGCCTGAGCGGGAGTACCTACGAGCAGTACTTC | CASSLSVPRLSGSTYEQYF
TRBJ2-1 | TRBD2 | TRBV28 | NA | TGTGCCAGCAGGGCCGGGACTAGCGGGAGGAATGAGCAGTTCTTC | CASRAGTSGRNEQFF
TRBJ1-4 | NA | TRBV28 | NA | TGTGCCAGCAGTACCGGGACAACTAATGAAAAACTGTTTTTT | CASSTGTTNEKLFF
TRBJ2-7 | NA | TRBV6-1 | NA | TGTGCCAGCAGGGAAGGCCTGCTCGGGAGTTACGAGCAGTACTTC | CASREGLLGSYEQYF
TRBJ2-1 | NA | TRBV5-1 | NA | TGCGCCAGCAGCGGTCACAGGGGAGGTGATGAGCAGTTCTTC | CASSGHRGGDEQFF
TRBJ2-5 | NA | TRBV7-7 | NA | TGTGCCAGCAGCTTGTCTCAGGGCTCTGGGACCCAGTACTTC | CASSLSQGSGTQYF
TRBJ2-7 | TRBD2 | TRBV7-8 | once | TGTGCCAGCAGCTCAAATTCCGGGGCGACCGGGAGGGCATACGAGCAGTACTTC | CASSSNSGATGRAYEQYF
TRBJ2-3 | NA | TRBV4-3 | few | TGCGCCAGCAGCCCATCACGGACAGAATTATTCACAGATACGCAGTATTTT | CASSPSRTELFTDTQYF
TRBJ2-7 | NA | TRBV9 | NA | TGTGCCAGCAGCGCCGGTGGCGAGCAGTACTTC | CASSAGGEQYF
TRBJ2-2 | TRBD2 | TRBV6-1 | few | TGTGCCAGCAGACTGACTAGCGGGAGCCCCGGGGAGCTGTTTTTT | CASRLTSGSPGELFF
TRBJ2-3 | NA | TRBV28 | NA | TGTGCCAGCAGTGCAAGACAGGGGAGGGGACCTAGCACAGATACGCAGTATTTT | CASSARQGRGPSTDTQYF
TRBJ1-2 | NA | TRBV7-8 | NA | TGTGCCAGCAGCACCAGGGGTAACTATGGCTACACCTTC | CASSTRGNYGYTF
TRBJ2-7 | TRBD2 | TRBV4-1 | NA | TGCGCCAGCAGCCCTGGGACTAGCGGGGCGTACGAGCAGTACTTC | CASSPGTSGAYEQYF
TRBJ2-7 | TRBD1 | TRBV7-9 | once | TGTGCCAGCAGCCTCCGACAGGGGGCAGGCGAGCAGTACTTC | CASSLRQGAGEQYF
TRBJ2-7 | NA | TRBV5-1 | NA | TGCGCCAGCAGCTTGTCGGGGACATCTTACGAGCAGTACTTC | CASSLSGTSYEQYF
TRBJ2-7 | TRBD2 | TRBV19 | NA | TGTGCCAGTAGTAGATCAGGCGGCGGGAGAATCCTCGACGAGCAGTACTTC | CASSRSGGGRILDEQYF
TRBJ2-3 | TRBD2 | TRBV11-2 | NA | TGTGCCAGCAGCTTCGGGACTAGCGGGAGGCTGATGGATACGCAGTATTTT | CASSFGTSGRLMDTQYF
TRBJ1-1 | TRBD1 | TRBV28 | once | TGTGCCAGCAGTCCGAACAGGGGGTCGATGAACACTGAAGCTTTCTTT | CASSPNRGSMNTEAFF
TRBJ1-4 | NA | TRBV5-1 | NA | TGCGCCAGCAGCTTGACCAGGGGTGAAAAACTGTTTTTT | CASSLTRGEKLFF
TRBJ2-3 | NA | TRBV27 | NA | TGTGCCAGCAGTTTTCGGGTACCCACAGATACGCAGTATTTT | CASSFRVPTDTQYF
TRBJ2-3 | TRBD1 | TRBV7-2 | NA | TGTGCCAGCAGCTCCGGGACAGCCCACACAGATACGCAGTATTTT | CASSSGTAHTDTQYF
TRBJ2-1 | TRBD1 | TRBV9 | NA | TGTGCCAGCAGCGTAGTGGGTGCAGGGGGCGGAAATGAGCAGTTCTTC | CASSVVGAGGGNEQFF
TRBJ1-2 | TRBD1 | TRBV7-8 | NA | TGTGCCAGCAGCGTAAGCGGACAGGGCCCCCTGGGCTACACCTTC | CASSVSGQGPLGYTF
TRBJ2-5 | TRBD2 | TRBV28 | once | TGTGCCAGCGGAGGGGATAGCGGGAGGGCGGGAGAGACCCAGTACTTC | CASGGDSGRAGETQYF
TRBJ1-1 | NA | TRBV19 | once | TGTGCCAGTAGTAACGGGGGGACTGAAGCTTTCTTT | CASSNGGTEAFF
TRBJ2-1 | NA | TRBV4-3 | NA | TGCGCCAGCAGCCACAGGGTGCCGGCCCCTTACAATGAGCAGTTCTTC | CASSHRVPAPYNEQFF
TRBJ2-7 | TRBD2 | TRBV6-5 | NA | TGTGCCAGCAGTGATGGACTAGACTCCTACGAGCAGTACTTC | CASSDGLDSYEQYF
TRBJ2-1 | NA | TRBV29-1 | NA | TGCAGCGTCCGGACAAGATACAATGAGCAGTTCTTC | CSVRTRYNEQFF
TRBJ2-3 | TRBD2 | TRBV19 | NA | TGTGCCAGTAGTATTAGCGGGTTCACAGATACGCAGTATTTT | CASSISGFTDTQYF
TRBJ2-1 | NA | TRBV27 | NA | TGTGCCAGCAGTTTAGCCCCCCAGGCAGGGAAGAATGAGCAGTTCTTC | CASSLAPQAGKNEQFF
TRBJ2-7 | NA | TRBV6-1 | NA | TGTGCCAGCAGTGATCTCCGAAAACGACCGGGACCAGGGGTCGGGGAGCAGTACTTC | CASSDLRKRPGPGVGEQYF
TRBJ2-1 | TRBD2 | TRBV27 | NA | TGTGCCAGCAGTCCTTCTAGCGGGAGGGCCGATGAGCAGTTCTTC | CASSPSSGRADEQFF
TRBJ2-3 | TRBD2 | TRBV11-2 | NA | TGTGCCAGCAGCCAAGGACTAGCGGGAGGGCCTAGCACAGATACGCAGTATTTT | CASSQGLAGGPSTDTQYF
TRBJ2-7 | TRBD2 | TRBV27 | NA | TGTGCCAGCAGTACTAGCGGGAGCTCCTACGAGCAGTACTTC | CASSTSGSSYEQYF